This TCR beta chain was recorded in a study of cytomegalovirus exposure and HLA in healthy donors. The overall study: Genetic ancestry analysis placed approximately 79% of the 350 to 500 donors that were genotyped in the Caucasian-associated cluster.

PCR amplification relied on 60 Vbeta primers (plus 13 Jbeta primers). Sequenced by immunoSEQ multiplex PCR; TCRdb stores in-frame clones only, minus some. The sample gives tens of thousands of clones, approximately 80% of which show up once; about 2.9% is in the top ten. J was trimmed by 2 bases and V by 8 bases; bases with no gene match: 8. Germline V gives CDR1 ENHRY, CDR2 SYGVKD. The CDR3 spans 14 residues. Those who donated were healthy bone marrow donors. The donors, nominally healthy at sampling, likely had unrecorded immune exposures. Study findings and constraints: Later work associated 17,000 or so TCR beta sequences with HLA alleles at 0.05 false discovery rate.

Worth noting for this clone: Its antigen is undetermined.

The chain carries TRBV10-3 and TRBJ2-7; TRBD1 matches 8 bases. This sequence was found in a man aged 25 to 40 in good health and CMV-seronegative. Sequenced sample: PBMCs. In DNA, the CDR3 is TGTGCCATCGACCCGACAGGGGAGGCCTACGAGCAGTACTTC. Protein sequence: CAIDPTGEAYEQYF.